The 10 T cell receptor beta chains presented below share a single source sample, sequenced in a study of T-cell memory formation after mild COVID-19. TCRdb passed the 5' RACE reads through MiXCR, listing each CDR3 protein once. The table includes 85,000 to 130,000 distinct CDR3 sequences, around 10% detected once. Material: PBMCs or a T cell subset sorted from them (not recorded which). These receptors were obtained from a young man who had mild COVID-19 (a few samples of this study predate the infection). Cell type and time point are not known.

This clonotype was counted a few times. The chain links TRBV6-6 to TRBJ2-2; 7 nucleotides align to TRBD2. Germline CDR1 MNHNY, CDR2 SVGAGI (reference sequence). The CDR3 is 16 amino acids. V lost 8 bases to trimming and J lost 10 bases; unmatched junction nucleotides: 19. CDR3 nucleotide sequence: TGTGCCAGCGGGCCGGGGGGAGTGGTCCCCCCGTTGGAGCTGTTTTTT. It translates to CASGPGGVVPPLELFF.

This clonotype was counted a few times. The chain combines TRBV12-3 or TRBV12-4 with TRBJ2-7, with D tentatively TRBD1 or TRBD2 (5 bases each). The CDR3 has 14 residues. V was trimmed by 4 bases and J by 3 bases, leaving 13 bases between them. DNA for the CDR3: TGTGCCAGCAGTTCCCTGGGGGACCACTACGAGCAGTACTTC. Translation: CASSSLGDHYEQYF.

The CDR3 sequence: CASSSYLDSAGTQYF. The DNA of the CDR3 is TGTGCCAGCAGCTCCTACCTGGACTCGGCAGGGACCCAGTACTTC. This rearrangement joins TRBV7-8 to TRBJ2-5; tentative D call: TRBD2 (5 bases). CDR3 length: 15 amino acids. Looked up from germline, CDR1 is SGHVS and CDR2 is FQNEAQ. Between the trimmed V and J ends, which lost 4 bases and 7 bases, there was a span of 19 bases.

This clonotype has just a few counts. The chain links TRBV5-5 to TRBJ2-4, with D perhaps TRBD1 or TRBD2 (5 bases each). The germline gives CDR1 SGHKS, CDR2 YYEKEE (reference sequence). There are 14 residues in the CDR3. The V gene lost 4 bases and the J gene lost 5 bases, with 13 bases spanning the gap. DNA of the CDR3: TGTGCCAGCAGCGCCGTCCAGGGAGAAAACATTCAGTACTTC. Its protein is CASSAVQGENIQYF.

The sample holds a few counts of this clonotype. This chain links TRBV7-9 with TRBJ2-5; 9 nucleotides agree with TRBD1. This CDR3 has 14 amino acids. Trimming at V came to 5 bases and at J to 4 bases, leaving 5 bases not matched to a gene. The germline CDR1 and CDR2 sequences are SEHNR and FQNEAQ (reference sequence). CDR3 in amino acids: CASSGQGFRETQYF. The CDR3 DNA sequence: TGTGCCAGCAGCGGACAGGGGTTCCGAGAGACCCAGTACTTC.

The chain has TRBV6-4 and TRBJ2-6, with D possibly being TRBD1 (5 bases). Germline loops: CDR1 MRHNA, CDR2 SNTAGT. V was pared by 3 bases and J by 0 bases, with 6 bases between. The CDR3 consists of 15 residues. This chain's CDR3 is CASSERGSGANVLTF. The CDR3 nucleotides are TGTGCCAGCAGTGAAAGGGGCTCTGGGGCCAACGTCCTGACTTTC.

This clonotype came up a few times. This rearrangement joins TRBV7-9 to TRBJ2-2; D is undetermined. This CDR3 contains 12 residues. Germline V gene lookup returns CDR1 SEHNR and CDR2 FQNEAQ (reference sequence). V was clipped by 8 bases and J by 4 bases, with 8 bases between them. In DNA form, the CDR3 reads TGTGCCAGCCCCTTAGCCACCGGGGAGCTGTTTTTT. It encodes CASPLATGELFF.

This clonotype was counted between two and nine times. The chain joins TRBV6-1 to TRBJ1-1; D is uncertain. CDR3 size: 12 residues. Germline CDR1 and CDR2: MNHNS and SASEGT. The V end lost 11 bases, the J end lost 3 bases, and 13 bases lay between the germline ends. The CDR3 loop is CAGGRPYTEAFF. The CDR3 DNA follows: TGTGCCGGAGGGAGGCCCTACACTGAAGCTTTCTTT.

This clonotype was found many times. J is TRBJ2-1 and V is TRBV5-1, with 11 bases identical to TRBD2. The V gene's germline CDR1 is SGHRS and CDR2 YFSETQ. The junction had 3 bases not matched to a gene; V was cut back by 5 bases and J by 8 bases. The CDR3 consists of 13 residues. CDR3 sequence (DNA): TGCGCCAGCAGATCTAGCGGGGGGTATGAGCAGTTCTTC. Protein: CASRSSGGYEQFF.

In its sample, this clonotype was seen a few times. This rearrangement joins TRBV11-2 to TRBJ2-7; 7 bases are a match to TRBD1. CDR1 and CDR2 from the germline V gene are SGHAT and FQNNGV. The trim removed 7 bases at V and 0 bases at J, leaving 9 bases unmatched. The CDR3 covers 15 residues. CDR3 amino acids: CASTQLGTASYEQYF. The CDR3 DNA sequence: TGTGCCAGCACCCAGTTGGGGACAGCCTCCTACGAGCAGTACTTC. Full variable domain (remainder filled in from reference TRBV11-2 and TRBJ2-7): EAGVAQSPRYKIIEKRQSVAFWCNPISGHATLYWYQQILGQGPKLLIQFQNNGVVDDSQLPKDRFSAERLKGVDSTLKIQPAKLEDSAVYLCASTQLGTASYEQYFGPGTRLTVT.